The clone carrying this T cell receptor (beta chain) was seen a handful of times. The sample originates from a study of blood T cell repertoires in COVID-19. In the authors' workflow: Estimation of nucleated cell counts was performed using reference gene primer amplification. The data were produced by immunoSEQ multiplex PCR, yet TCRdb's version contains in-frame clones alone and is incomplete. V and J calls and clone size follow that table, whereas D and trimming were derived from the DNA. The sample has roughly 500,000 clones; 89% are singletons. The CDR3 consists of 15 residues. V was trimmed by 5 bases and J by 10 bases, leaving 23 bases between them. Germline V gene lookup returns CDR1 LNHNV and CDR2 YYDKDF (reference sequence).

The sample taken for sequencing was peripheral blood. This chain uses TRBV15 with TRBJ1-2, with a tentative D call TRBD1 (6 bases). The receptor was isolated from a man younger than 35 with COVID-19, enrolled during active disease. The CDR3 bases are TGTGCCACCAGCCCCGGACGGGGCAGACAGGAGGACTACACCTTC. This encodes CATSPGRGRQEDYTF.